One sample yielded the 22 T cell receptor beta chains listed below, sequenced in a study of blood T cell repertoires in COVID-19. Profiled with immunoSEQ multiplex PCR; TCRdb holds only in-frame clones, not every one. Here the sample spans 90,000 to 95,000 clones, approximately 90% being singletons. Sample: peripheral blood. These TCRs come from a woman older than 75 with active COVID-19.

The CDR3 DNA reads as TGTGCCAGTAGTCTAGCGGGAGATCGGAACACCGGGGAGCTGTTTTTT. Its protein product is CASSLAGDRNTGELFF. The J gene is TRBJ2-2, the V gene TRBV19; 10 bases map to TRBD2. Germline V lookup: CDR1 LNHDA, CDR2 SQIVND (reference sequence). The CDR3 is made up of 16 amino acids. The J segment lost 1 base and the V segment lost 5 bases, leaving 4 bases of the junction unmatched.

The chain carries TRBV28 and TRBJ1-5; a possible D gene is TRBD1 (5 bases). The CDR3 is 12 residues long. Germline values: CDR1 MDHEN, CDR2 SYDVKM. Trimming pared 10 bases from V and 7 bases from J, leaving 14 bases between. CDR3 sequence (DNA): TGTGCCACCCTCGGGGGGAAGCAGCCCCAGCATTTT. This codes for CATLGGKQPQHF. The full variable domain, its missing parts supplied by reference TRBV28 and TRBJ1-5, is DVKVTQSSRYLVKRTGEKVFLECVQDMDHENMFWYRQDPGLGLRLIYFSYDVKMKEKGDIPEGYSVSREKKERFSLILESASTNQTSMYLCATLGGKQPQHFGDGTRLSIL.

The V and J genes are TRBV10-3 and TRBJ2-1; 10 positions agree with TRBD2. V lost 0 bases, J lost 7 bases, and 9 bases stayed unmatched. Germline V CDR1 and CDR2: ENHRY, SYGVKD. The CDR3 is made up of 17 amino acids. The CDR3 nucleotides read TGTGCCATCAGTGAGTCCACTAGCGGGATTTTGGGGAATGAGCAGTTCTTC. As protein: CAISESTSGILGNEQFF.

By sample share, this clone is medium-sized. CDR3 sequence: CASSGEGEFYEQYF. For the CDR3, the DNA is TGTGCCAGCAGCGGTGAGGGGGAATTTTACGAGCAGTACTTC. The rearrangement joins TRBV5-6 to TRBJ2-7; weak D call: TRBD1 (6 bases). Trimming removed 4 bases from V and 4 bases from J, with 15 bases in between. Germline assignment: CDR1 SGHDT and CDR2 YYEEEE. This CDR3 contains 14 residues.

V is TRBV7-2 and J is TRBJ1-2; 7 positions match TRBD1. Germline V gene sequence: CDR1 SGHTA, CDR2 FQGNSA. V shed 5 bases, J shed 3 bases, and the junction held 3 bases outside the gene matches. The CDR3 is made up of 13 amino acids. For the CDR3, the DNA is TGTGCCAGCAGCCCCAGGGGGTACTATGGCTACACCTTC. Residues: CASSPRGYYGYTF.

This clone has a handful of counts. The rearrangement uses TRBV12-5 and TRBJ1-1, with 9 bases matching TRBD1. CDR3 length equals 14 residues. Germline-derived CDR1 and CDR2 are LGHNT and FRNRAP. V dropped 6 bases and J dropped 4; count of bases not matched to a gene: 6. Here the CDR3 DNA reads TGTGCTAGTGGGGGACAGGGCGTAAGCACTGAAGCTTTCTTT. Translation gives CASGGQGVSTEAFF.

CDR3 amino acids: CASSIGWATGANVLTF. Here the CDR3 DNA reads TGTGCCAGTAGTATAGGTTGGGCAACAGGGGCCAACGTCCTGACTTTC. The chain has TRBV19 and TRBJ2-6; D not resolved. The V gene lost 1 base and the J gene lost 4 bases, with 11 bases spanning the gap. Per germline, CDR1 LNHDA and CDR2 SQIVND (reference sequence). This CDR3 comprises 16 residues.

V is TRBV3-1 (or the pseudogene TRBV3-2) and J is TRBJ2-7; 8 bases are a match to TRBD1. There are 16 residues in the CDR3. V was clipped by 4 bases and J by 1 base; unmatched bases: 9. Germline V gene sequence: CDR1 LGHDT, CDR2 YNNKEL (reference sequence). The CDR3 reads CASSRADRGLSYEQYF. The CDR3 bases are TGTGCCAGCAGCCGCGCAGACAGGGGACTTTCCTACGAGCAGTACTTC.

In DNA, the CDR3 is TGTGCCAGCAGCTCCCGGGAGACCCAGTACTTC. Amino acids: CASSSRETQYF. The genes are TRBV7-9 and TRBJ2-5, with unresolved D. The ends were cut back, 4 bases at V and 5 bases at J, with 5 bases in the middle. The CDR3 sequence is 11 residues long. Germline loops: CDR1 SEHNR, CDR2 FQNEAQ (reference sequence).

The rearrangement links TRBV15 to TRBJ2-5; tentative D call: TRBD2 (5 bases). Trimming removed 3 bases at V and 2 bases at J, with 7 bases between. CDR1 and CDR2 (germline): LNHNV, YYDKDF (reference sequence). The CDR3 is 13 amino acids. For the CDR3, the DNA is TGTGCCACCAGCAGGGACTTTCAAGAGACCCAGTACTTC. Amino acid sequence: CATSRDFQETQYF.

Only one count was recorded for this clone. The chain has TRBV7-2 and TRBJ2-5; 9 bases agree with TRBD2. V lost 0 bases and J lost 2; bases outside the gene matches: 4. Germline V gene sequence: CDR1 SGHTA, CDR2 FQGNSA. The CDR3 contains 16 residues. The CDR3 coding sequence is TGTGCCAGCAGCTTAGCGCCTAGCGGGACGCAAGAGACCCAGTACTTC. This encodes CASSLAPSGTQETQYF.

The rearrangement uses TRBV9 and TRBJ2-3; 9 bases line up with TRBD2. Trimming took 0 bases from V and 4 from J; bases not matched to a gene: 0. This CDR3 has 14 residues. Germline-derived CDR1 and CDR2 are SGDLS and YYNGEE. In DNA, the CDR3 is TGTGCCAGCAGCGTAGCTAGCGGGGCAGATACGCAGTATTTT. Translated, it gives CASSVASGADTQYF.

J is TRBJ1-2 and V is TRBV7-2; 8 positions agree with TRBD1. The CDR3 loop spans 14 amino acids. The trim removed 1 base at V and 7 bases at J, leaving 5 bases unmatched. Germline assignment: CDR1 SGHTA and CDR2 FQGNSA. The DNA for the CDR3 is TGTGCCAGCAGCTTAGACAGGGGGATGGGTGGCTACACCTTC. It codes for CASSLDRGMGGYTF.

The V gene is TRBV30, the J gene TRBJ2-2, with D possibly TRBD1 on 5 matching bases. In germline, CDR1 is GTSNPN, CDR2 SVGIG (reference sequence). This CDR3 is 12 amino acids long. V was trimmed by 4 bases and J by 4 bases, leaving 7 bases between them. The CDR3 nucleotides read TGTGCCTGGAAGGGGTTCACCGGGGAGCTGTTTTTT. Amino acid sequence: CAWKGFTGELFF. Together with reference TRBV30 and TRBJ2-2, the CDR3 gives the full variable domain: SQTIHQWPATLVQPVGSPLSLECTVEGTSNPNLYWYRQAAGRGLQLLFYSVGIGQISSEVPQNLSASRPQDRQFILSSKKLLLSDSGFYLCAWKGFTGELFFGEGSRLTVL.

CDR3 residues: CASSEEANTEAFF. The CDR3 region has the DNA TGTGCCAGCAGTGAGGAGGCGAACACTGAAGCTTTCTTT. This chain joins TRBV2 and TRBJ1-1; D gene unclear. The CDR3 is made up of 13 amino acids. V shed 3 bases and J shed 1 base, with 6 bases lying between them. The germline gives CDR1 SNHLY, CDR2 FYNNEI. Full variable domain (outside the CDR3, taken from reference TRBV2 and TRBJ1-1): EPEVTQTPSHQVTQMGQEVILRCVPISNHLYFYWYRQILGQKVEFLVSFYNNEISEKSEIFDDQFSVERPDGSNFTLKIRSTKLEDSAMYFCASSEEANTEAFFGQGTRLTVV.

The chain combines TRBV28 with TRBJ2-5, with TRBD2 identical over 8 bases. V gave up 6 bases and J gave up 2 bases; unmatched junction bases: 5. The germline gives CDR1 MDHEN, CDR2 SYDVKM. The length of the CDR3 is 14 residues. CDR3: CASRIAGSQETQYF. The CDR3 coding sequence is TGTGCCAGCAGGATAGCGGGAAGTCAAGAGACCCAGTACTTC. The entire variable domain, with the rest obtained from reference TRBV28 and TRBJ2-5, is as follows: DVKVTQSSRYLVKRTGEKVFLECVQDMDHENMFWYRQDPGLGLRLIYFSYDVKMKEKGDIPEGYSVSREKKERFSLILESASTNQTSMYLCASRIAGSQETQYFGPGTRLLVL.

The chain couples TRBV18 to TRBJ2-3, with D tentatively TRBD2 (6 bases). This CDR3 has 16 residues. Trimming left V 3 bases short and J 0 bases short, with 13 bases between. The germline V gene has CDR1 KGHSH and CDR2 LQKENI. CDR3 sequence (DNA): TGTGCCAGCTCACCCGGGACTGCTGGTAGCACAGATACGCAGTATTTT. Its translation: CASSPGTAGSTDTQYF.

The V gene is TRBV18, the J gene TRBJ1-4; 8 nucleotides align to TRBD1. Per germline, CDR1 KGHSH and CDR2 LQKENI. The CDR3 runs to 15 residues. V trimming: 3 bases; J trimming: 7 bases; junction bases outside the gene matches: 7. The CDR3 DNA follows: TGTGCCAGCTCACCCCGAGGACAGGGAATTGAAAAACTGTTTTTT. This codes for CASSPRGQGIEKLFF.

The rearrangement links TRBV3-1 (or the pseudogene TRBV3-2) to TRBJ1-3; 10 bases match TRBD1. CDR3 length: 14 residues. V trimming: 3 bases; J trimming: 4 bases; junction bases outside the gene matches: 0. Germline V lookup: CDR1 LGHDT, CDR2 YNNKEL (reference sequence). The CDR3 coding sequence is TGTGCCAGCAGCCAGGACAGGGGGGGAAACACCATATATTTT. Its translation is CASSQDRGGNTIYF.

The chain employs TRBV7-3 and TRBJ2-7; D might be TRBD1 (5 bases). The germline V and J ends were trimmed by 5 bases and 4 bases, with 9 bases remaining between them. In germline, CDR1 is SGHTA, CDR2 FQGTGA. CDR3 length equals 12 residues. CDR3 DNA: TGTGCCAGCAGCAGTACAGGTTACGAGCAGTACTTC. It encodes CASSSTGYEQYF.

This rearrangement joins TRBV18 to TRBJ1-2; D is undetermined. The CDR3 is 11 amino acids. The germline V gene encodes CDR1 KGHSH and CDR2 LQKENI. V lost 8 bases and J 5 bases, leaving 9 bases between the germline ends. DNA for the CDR3: TGTGCCAGCACGGTGAATTATGGCTACACCTTC. It encodes CASTVNYGYTF.

The chain recombines TRBV14 with TRBJ2-1, with 10 bases aligning to TRBD1. Germline V CDR1 and CDR2: SGHDN, FVKESK. This CDR3 comprises 16 residues. V lost 0 bases to trimming and J lost 8 bases; unmatched junction nucleotides: 7. In nucleotides, the CDR3 is TGTGCCAGCAGCCAAGAACCGGGACAGGGGATGGATGAGCAGTTCTTC. As protein: CASSQEPGQGMDEQFF.